The 25 T cell receptor beta chains below all came from one sample that was sequenced in a study of OX40 agonist ivuxolimab in advanced cancers. Sequencing used immunoSEQ multiplex PCR; TCRdb keeps in-frame clones, though not all of them. Of about 52,000 clones in the sample, about 93% were seen once. Sequences were derived from CD4+ or CD8+ T cells sorted from blood, sampled in a trial of the OX40 agonist ivuxolimab. The receptors shown here come from an adult with an advanced solid tumor such as melanoma, head and neck, liver or kidney cancer.

This chain connects TRBV9 to TRBJ2-5; D ambiguous. Trimming stripped 2 bases from V and 5 bases from J, with 13 bases between. The length of the CDR3 is 14 residues. CDR1 is SGDLS, CDR2 YYNGEE, per germline. CDR3 DNA sequence: TGTGCCAGCAGCGTTTCCGGGTTATTTGAGACCCAGTACTTC. This codes for CASSVSGLFETQYF.

V is TRBV30 and J is TRBJ1-4; 9 nucleotides line up with TRBD1. Trimming at V came to 1 base and at J to 1 base, leaving 7 bases not matched to a gene. CDR3 size: 17 residues. Per germline, CDR1 GTSNPN and CDR2 SVGIG (reference sequence). The DNA for the CDR3 is TGTGCCTGGAGTGCCGCGGGACAGGGACGAACTAATGAAAAACTGTTTTTT. Protein: CAWSAAGQGRTNEKLFF.

CDR3 protein: CASSEGGEGQPQHF. The CDR3 region has the DNA TGTGCCAGCAGTGAAGGAGGTGAAGGTCAGCCCCAGCATTTT. J is TRBJ1-5 and V is TRBV6-5, with D unresolved. Trimming stripped 5 bases from V and 6 bases from J, with 14 bases between. The germline V gene has CDR1 MNHEY and CDR2 SVGAGI. CDR3 length equals 14 residues.

The genes are TRBV25-1 and TRBJ2-7; D gene unclear. Trimming cost V 2 bases and J 5 bases, with 13 bases left between them. CDR3 length: 14 residues. The V gene's germline CDR1 is MGHDK and CDR2 SYGVNS. This CDR3 reads CASSERERSHEQYF. The CDR3 DNA is TGTGCCAGCAGTGAAAGGGAAAGAAGCCACGAGCAGTACTTC.

This clone was counted a single time. The chain recombines TRBV27 with TRBJ2-1; D might be TRBD2 (5 bases). The CDR3 consists of 14 residues. V gave up 5 bases and J gave up 2 bases, with 10 bases separating them. The germline CDR1 and CDR2 sequences are MNHEY and SMNVEV (reference sequence). The CDR3 spells CASSGLAAYNEQFF. The DNA of the CDR3 is TGTGCCAGCAGTGGGCTAGCAGCCTACAATGAGCAGTTCTTC.

The genes are TRBV30 and TRBJ1-3; no firm D call. CDR1 and CDR2 (germline): GTSNPN, SVGIG (reference sequence). Trimming left V 1 base short and J 3 bases short, with 4 bases between. The CDR3 covers 12 residues. The CDR3 DNA is TGTGCCTGGAGTGGCTTTGGAAACACCATATATTTT. Translating it yields CAWSGFGNTIYF.

The V and J genes are TRBV9 and TRBJ2-2, with unresolved D. The germline CDR1 and CDR2 sequences are SGDLS and YYNGEE. CDR3 size: 15 residues. V lost 1 base and J 4 bases, leaving 11 bases between the germline ends. CDR3 residues: CASSVRSHLTGELFF. As DNA, the CDR3 is TGTGCCAGCAGCGTACGCTCCCATCTCACCGGGGAGCTGTTTTTT.

This chain joins TRBV5-4 and TRBJ1-4; D possibly corresponds to TRBD1 (6 bases). This CDR3 region has 16 residues. CDR1 and CDR2 (germline): SGHNT, YYREEE (reference sequence). V lost 2 bases and J 7 bases, leaving 18 bases between the germline ends. DNA for the CDR3: TGTGCCAGCAGCTTTAAAAATATTAGGGGGGGTGAAAAACTGTTTTTT. It is translated as CASSFKNIRGGEKLFF.

V usage is TRBV14 and J usage is TRBJ2-3, with 13 bases fitting TRBD2. CDR1 is SGHDN and CDR2 is FVKESK in the germline V gene. V trimming: 5 bases; J trimming: 6 bases; junction bases outside the gene matches: 5. This CDR3 has 15 amino acids. CDR3 DNA sequence: TGTGCCAGCAGCTTACTAGCGGGAGGGCCGGATACGCAGTATTTT. Amino acids: CASSLLAGGPDTQYF. Combining the CDR3 with reference TRBV14 and TRBJ2-3 gives the whole variable domain EAGVTQFPSHSVIEKGQTVTLRCDPISGHDNLYWYRRVMGKEIKFLLHFVKESKQDESGMPNNRFLAERTGGTYSTLKVQPAELEDSGVYFCASSLLAGGPDTQYFGPGTRLTVL.

The rearrangement joins TRBV15 to TRBJ2-1; TRBD2 matches 7 bases. This CDR3 is built from 17 residues. V shed 0 bases and J 5 bases; nucleotides not matched to a gene: 10. Germline CDR1 LNHNV, CDR2 YYDKDF (reference sequence). For the CDR3, the DNA is TGTGCCACCAGCAGAGATAAGGGAGGGCAGCCTAACAATGAGCAGTTCTTC. Translated, it gives CATSRDKGGQPNNEQFF. Full variable domain (missing parts from reference TRBV15 and TRBJ2-1): DAMVIQNPRYQVTQFGKPVTLSCSQTLNHNVMYWYQQKSSQAPKLLFHYYDKDFNNEADTPDNFQSRRPNTSFCFLDIRSPGLGDTAMYLCATSRDKGGQPNNEQFFGPGTRLTVL.

To note about this clone: Other DNA sequences in the sample encode the same CDR3. The gene calls are TRBV7-8 and TRBJ2-7, with a tentative D call TRBD2 (5 bases). In germline, CDR1 is SGHVS, CDR2 FQNEAQ. The CDR3 totals 12 residues. Trimming took off 3 bases at V and 3 bases at J, with 6 bases between the two ends. The CDR3: CASSLGSYEQYF. CDR3 DNA: TGTGCCAGCAGCTTGGGGAGCTACGAGCAGTACTTC.

This clone showed up just once. The chain links TRBV7-2 to TRBJ2-4, with 10 bases identical to TRBD1. CDR3 size: 16 residues. Trimming took 3 bases from V and 9 from J; bases not matched to a gene: 11. The germline CDR1 and CDR2 sequences are SGHTA and FQGNSA. The CDR3 here is CASSFRPGQGLGIQYF. The DNA for the CDR3 is TGTGCCAGCAGCTTCCGACCGGGACAGGGGTTAGGCATTCAGTACTTC.

V usage is TRBV9 and J usage is TRBJ1-1, with D perhaps matching TRBD1 (6 bases). Germline loops: CDR1 SGDLS, CDR2 YYNGEE. The CDR3 runs 13 residues. V was shortened by 3 bases and J by 8 bases, with 14 bases between the two germline ends. Written as DNA, the CDR3 is TGTGCCAGCAGCGCACCGGGACACGGAGAAGCTTTCTTT. Protein: CASSAPGHGEAFF.

The chain carries TRBV15 and TRBJ2-2; TRBD2 might be the D (5 bases). Trimming took 3 bases from V and 3 from J, leaving 11 bases between them. Germline V CDR1 and CDR2: LNHNV, YYDKDF (reference sequence). The CDR3 is made up of 15 amino acids. The CDR3, as DNA: TGTGCCACCAGCAGGGGAGAGTTGGACACCGGGGAGCTGTTTTTT. Amino acids: CATSRGELDTGELFF.

The chain links TRBV7-9 to TRBJ2-7; D unclear. The CDR3 is made up of 15 amino acids. Trimming cost V 0 bases and J 0 bases, with 9 bases left between them. Looked up from germline, CDR1 is SEHNR and CDR2 is FQNEAQ (reference sequence). Here the CDR3 DNA reads TGTGCCAGCAGCTTAGCGGTTTCTAGCTCCTACGAGCAGTACTTC. This codes for CASSLAVSSSYEQYF.

J is TRBJ2-7 and V is TRBV5-6, with 7 bases lining up with TRBD1. In germline, CDR1 is SGHDT, CDR2 YYEEEE. The CDR3 contains 14 residues. The junction had 11 bases not matched to a gene; V was cut back by 3 bases and J by 8 bases. CDR3 bases: TGTGCCAGCAGCTCCGATGGACAGGCGCTGAAGCAGTACTTC. This sequence encodes CASSSDGQALKQYF.

V is TRBV5-4 and J is TRBJ2-7; D is undetermined. V was trimmed by 0 bases and J by 4 bases, leaving 14 bases between them. Germline CDR1 reads SGHNT; CDR2 reads YYREEE (reference sequence). This CDR3 has 15 amino acids. The CDR3 loop reads CASSLGPRSEYEQYF. DNA of the CDR3: TGTGCCAGCAGCTTGGGCCCTAGGAGCGAGTACGAGCAGTACTTC.

V is TRBV27 and J is TRBJ2-1, with D unresolved. Germline V gene data show CDR1 as MNHEY and CDR2 as SMNVEV (reference sequence). The CDR3 totals 15 residues. Trimming removed 4 bases at V and 6 bases at J, with 16 bases between. The CDR3 is CASSYTLSARNEQFF. For the CDR3, the DNA is TGTGCCAGCAGTTATACCCTTTCGGCGCGCAATGAGCAGTTCTTC.

The chain recombines TRBV13 with TRBJ2-7; no clear D. The V gene's germline CDR1 is PRHDT and CDR2 FYEKMQ (reference sequence). The CDR3 has 15 residues. Trimming took off 5 bases at V and 0 bases at J, with 14 bases between the two ends. The DNA of the CDR3 is TGTGCCAGCAGCCCCTCACCCCGTAGCTCCTACGAGCAGTACTTC. Translating it yields CASSPSPRSSYEQYF.

DNA for the CDR3: TGTGCCAGCAGTTTCCTAGGGGACATTCAGTACTTC. Translation gives CASSFLGDIQYF. V and J are TRBV27 and TRBJ2-4, with a tentative D call TRBD1 (5 bases). CDR3 length: 12 amino acids. Between the trimmed V and J ends, which lost 3 bases and 8 bases, there was a span of 8 bases. The germline V gene has CDR1 MNHEY and CDR2 SMNVEV (reference sequence).

The chain joins TRBV9 to TRBJ1-1; D may be TRBD1 (5 bases). The CDR3 has 14 residues. Trimming stripped 5 bases from V and 4 bases from J, with 15 bases between. Germline V gene data show CDR1 as SGDLS and CDR2 as YYNGEE. CDR3 residues: CASRRGLGLTEAFF. The CDR3 bases are TGTGCCAGCAGGAGGGGTCTTGGACTCACTGAAGCTTTCTTT.

The gene calls are TRBV13 and TRBJ2-6, with D perhaps being TRBD1 or TRBD2 (5 bases each). CDR1 and CDR2 from the germline V gene are PRHDT and FYEKMQ (reference sequence). Trimming left V 3 bases short and J 9 bases short, with 12 bases between. This CDR3 comprises 14 residues. CDR3 residues: CASSLSREINVLTF. CDR3 coding DNA: TGTGCCAGCAGCTTGTCCAGGGAGATCAACGTCCTGACTTTC.

The rearrangement uses TRBV6-1 and TRBJ2-7; tentative D call: TRBD2 (5 bases). The germline V and J ends were trimmed by 0 bases and 3 bases, with 21 bases remaining between them. The CDR3 runs to 18 residues. Germline-derived CDR1 and CDR2 are MNHNS and SASEGT. The CDR3 spells CASSEAPAAPSGIYEQYF. CDR3 coding DNA: TGTGCCAGCAGTGAAGCCCCCGCGGCACCATCGGGGATCTACGAGCAGTACTTC.

V gene TRBV9 combines with J gene TRBJ2-1; 11 positions match TRBD2. Germline lookup yields CDR1 SGDLS and CDR2 YYNGEE. Trimming removed 0 bases from V and 8 bases from J; junction bases left unmatched: 7. CDR3 length: 16 amino acids. This CDR3 is CASSVGGLAGGYEQFF. DNA of the CDR3: TGTGCCAGCAGCGTAGGGGGGCTAGCGGGAGGATATGAGCAGTTCTTC. The full variable domain, in which reference TRBV9 and TRBJ2-1 provide the parts outside the CDR3, is DSGVTQTPKHLITATGQRVTLRCSPRSGDLSVYWYQQSLDQGLQFLIQYYNGEERAKGNILERFSAQQFPDLHSELNLSSLELGDSALYFCASSVGGLAGGYEQFFGPGTRLTVL.

CDR3 region: CASSLSVGQTYSYEQYF. The CDR3 coding sequence is TGTGCCAGCAGTTTATCAGTGGGACAGACTTACTCCTACGAGCAGTACTTC. V and J are TRBV27 and TRBJ2-7, with 7 bases that match TRBD1. With V trimmed by 0 bases and J by 0 bases, 8 bases remained unmatched. This CDR3 spans 17 amino acids. Germline CDR1 reads MNHEY; CDR2 reads SMNVEV (reference sequence).